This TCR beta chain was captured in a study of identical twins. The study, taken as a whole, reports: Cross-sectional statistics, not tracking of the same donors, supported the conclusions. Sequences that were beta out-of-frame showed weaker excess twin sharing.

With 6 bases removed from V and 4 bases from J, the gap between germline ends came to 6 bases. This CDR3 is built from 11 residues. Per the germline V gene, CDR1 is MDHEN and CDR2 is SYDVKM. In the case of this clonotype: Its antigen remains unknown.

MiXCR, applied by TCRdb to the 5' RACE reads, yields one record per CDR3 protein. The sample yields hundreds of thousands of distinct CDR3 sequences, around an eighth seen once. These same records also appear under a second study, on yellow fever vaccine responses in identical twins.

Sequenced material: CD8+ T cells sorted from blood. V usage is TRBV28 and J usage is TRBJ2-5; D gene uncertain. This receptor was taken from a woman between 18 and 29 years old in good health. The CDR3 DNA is TGTGCCAGCAGCTATACAGAGACCCAGTACTTC. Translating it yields CASSYTETQYF.